The entry below describes one T cell receptor beta chain. This sample was included in a study of blood T cell repertoires in COVID-19. As for the study in general: Sites in the United States, Italy and Spain provided acute and convalescent COVID-19 samples.

The germline V and J ends were trimmed by 8 bases and 4 bases, with 12 bases remaining between them. The CDR3 is made up of 13 amino acids. Germline CDR1 and CDR2: SNHLY and FYNNEI. In the original analysis: Researchers report that nucleated cell counts were estimated from reference gene primer amplification. TCRdb keeps only in-frame clones here, not all; method: immunoSEQ multiplex PCR. The V and J calls and clone size come from that table; D and trimming were worked out from the DNA. The table shows about 39,000 clones, with approximately 94% occurring only once. This TCR came from a human donor with active COVID-19. The donor label of this sample is uncertain. The sequenced material came from peripheral blood. The gene calls are TRBV2 and TRBJ2-1; D remains unclear. In DNA, the CDR3 is TGTGCCAGCGGTCGCCCTCTATACAATGAGCAGTTCTTC. It codes for CASGRPLYNEQFF.